The source of this T cell receptor (beta chain) is a study of blood T cell repertoires in COVID-19. The wider study: T cells, B-cell-depleted T cells, or PBMCs supplied cDNA or gDNA.

The data were produced by immunoSEQ multiplex PCR, yet TCRdb's version contains in-frame clones alone and is incomplete. The sample lists fewer than 200,000 clones, around 87% seen once, with around 2.7% in the top ten. Germline CDR1 reads SGHAT; CDR2 reads FQNNGV. V shed 3 bases and J shed 2 bases, with 8 bases lying between them. This CDR3 has 14 amino acids. This receptor was taken from a man in his forties with active or convalescent COVID-19. Material for sequencing was peripheral blood. This chain links TRBV11-2 with TRBJ1-3, with D hard to call. CDR3 coding DNA: TGTGCCAGCAGCTTGCGAGAGACTGGAAACACCATATATTTT. Translation gives CASSLRETGNTIYF.